The rows below give T cell receptor beta chains drawn from one sample of a study of blood T cell repertoires in COVID-19. TCRdb's copy holds only in-frame clones and misses some; the assay was immunoSEQ multiplex PCR. The top ten hold roughly 4.1% of the sample, which has approximately 200,000 clones, 80% to 90% seen once. The sample consisted of peripheral blood. All receptors derive from a man aged 45 to 65 with acute or convalescent COVID-19. The CDR3 runs from the conserved cysteine through the conserved F or W. Fields, in order: V gene, CDR3 protein.

V: TRBV10-3; CDR3: CAISQGQGEVGSPLHF
V: TRBV19; CDR3: CASSIVDRGEYEQYF
V: TRBV4-1; CDR3: CASSQDPRLAGNTGELFF
V: TRBV7-3; CDR3: CASSLSRGSEAFF
V: TRBV5-4; CDR3: CASSFPGRGRETQYF
V: TRBV3-1/TRBV3-2; CDR3: CASSHSGAAAFF
V: TRBV4-2; CDR3: CASSPAAGIGETQYF
V: TRBV2; CDR3: CASSYRGENQPQHF
V: TRBV14; CDR3: CASSFQDTEAFF
V: TRBV15; CDR3: CATSRDEGGEQYF
V: TRBV5-4; CDR3: CASRPGQGRQTEAFF
V: TRBV3-1/TRBV3-2; CDR3: CASRRTGVNTEAFF
V: TRBV7-2; CDR3: CASSLNRGLDNEKLFF
V: TRBV21-1; CDR3: CASSKGHRNRTLGQPQHF
V: TRBV7-6; CDR3: CASSLDRASTNEKLFF
V: TRBV6-5; CDR3: CASSYSGGGRNQPQHF
V: TRBV6-5; CDR3: CASRLDRGDNSPLHF
V: TRBV5-6; CDR3: CASSYRTAGQSNEKLFF
V: TRBV5-4; CDR3: CASSLVGHEDGYTF
V: TRBV27; CDR3: CASSLPYGGTAGELFF
V: TRBV18; CDR3: CASSEGQGIGYTF
V: TRBV2; CDR3: CASSERGGRETQYF
V: TRBV12-3/TRBV12-4; CDR3: CASSRQGYTQYF
V: TRBV9; CDR3: CASSSRGQGYGYTF
V: TRBV7-9; CDR3: CASSLEGRGGNTIYF
V: TRBV5-1; CDR3: CASSRDKDEQFF
V: TRBV2; CDR3: CASSEGFQGGSPLHF